Below, 13 T cell receptor beta chains from the same sample are listed, as sequenced in a study of blood T cell repertoires in COVID-19. Generated by immunoSEQ multiplex PCR, the TCRdb table keeps only in-frame clones and is missing some. The sample lists 200,000 to 300,000 clones, 86% occurring once. The sample taken for sequencing was peripheral blood. The receptor source for this set is a man in his forties who had recovered from COVID-19.

V and J are TRBV7-2 and TRBJ2-4; TRBD1 agrees at 8 bases. V lost 0 bases to trimming and J lost 0 bases; unmatched junction nucleotides: 7. The length of the CDR3 is 18 residues. The V gene's germline CDR1 is SGHTA and CDR2 FQGNSA. CDR3 in amino acids: CASSLAGTGGVAKNIQYF. CDR3 in DNA: TGTGCCAGCAGCTTAGCCGGGACAGGAGGGGTAGCCAAAAACATTCAGTACTTC.

V gene TRBV6-2 or TRBV6-3 combines with J gene TRBJ1-1; no clear D. CDR3 length: 14 residues. Germline V lookup: CDR1 MNHEY, CDR2 SVGEGT. V dropped 0 bases and J dropped 4 bases, with 9 bases sitting between them. The CDR3: CASSYSEGSTEAFF. In nucleotides, the CDR3 is TGTGCCAGCAGTTACTCTGAGGGTTCCACTGAAGCTTTCTTT.

This clone was counted only a few times. J is TRBJ2-3 and V is TRBV7-9; D uncertain. CDR3 length: 15 residues. V lost 3 bases, J lost 11 bases, and 21 bases lay in between. Germline CDR1 reads SEHNR; CDR2 reads FQNEAQ (reference sequence). CDR3 loop: CASSFPTMLKNGQYF. In DNA, the CDR3 is TGTGCCAGCAGCTTCCCCACAATGCTGAAGAATGGGCAGTATTTT.

The chain couples TRBV6-4 to TRBJ2-1; 10 bases align to TRBD1. The CDR3 sequence is 20 residues long. The ends lost 10 bases at V and 0 bases at J; junction bases unmatched: 21. The germline V gene has CDR1 MRHNA and CDR2 SNTAGT. The CDR3 region has the DNA TGTGCCACCCGGTACCGAGACAGGGGGCGGAGGGACTGCTCCTACAATGAGCAGTTCTTC. Its protein is CATRYRDRGRRDCSYNEQFF.

The chain has TRBV7-9 and TRBJ2-4; TRBD1 is a possible D gene (6 bases). The germline V and J ends were trimmed by 4 bases and 3 bases, with 7 bases remaining between them. CDR3 length: 13 amino acids. The V gene's germline CDR1 is SEHNR and CDR2 FQNEAQ (reference sequence). CDR3 nucleotide sequence: TGTGCCAGCAGCTCAGGGGACAAAAACATTCAGTACTTC. It encodes CASSSGDKNIQYF.

V and J are TRBV7-8 and TRBJ1-1, with a weak D call TRBD1 (5 bases). The CDR3 spans 14 residues. V was shortened by 1 base and J by 4 bases, with 10 bases between the two germline ends. Germline assignment: CDR1 SGHVS and CDR2 FQNEAQ. For the CDR3, the DNA is TGTGCCAGCAGCTTAGTTTTGGGGGGCACTGAAGCTTTCTTT. It yields the protein CASSLVLGGTEAFF. Filled out from reference TRBV7-8 and TRBJ1-1, the complete variable domain reads GAGVSQSPRYKVAKRGQDVALRCDPISGHVSLFWYQQALGQGPEFLTYFQNEAQLDKSGLPSDRFFAERPEGSVSTLKIQRTQQEDSAVYLCASSLVLGGTEAFFGQGTRLTVV.

The table lists this clone with a few counts. The rearrangement joins TRBV5-8 to TRBJ2-5, with 8 bases matching TRBD2. V trimming: 5 bases; J trimming: 1 base; junction bases outside the gene matches: 7. This CDR3 is built from 15 residues. Germline assignment: CDR1 SGHTS and CDR2 YDEGEE. The CDR3 here is CASSPGLDPQETQYF. The CDR3 nucleotides are TGTGCCAGCAGTCCGGGACTAGACCCCCAAGAGACCCAGTACTTC.

The rearrangement joins TRBV27 to TRBJ2-1; 10 bases match TRBD1. From germline, CDR1 is MNHEY and CDR2 SMNVEV (reference sequence). V was pared by 2 bases and J by 3 bases, with 10 bases of the junction left unmatched. The CDR3 length is 18 residues. The chain's CDR3 is CASSLAGTGQGGYNEQFF. As DNA, the CDR3 is TGTGCCAGCAGTTTAGCGGGGACCGGACAGGGGGGCTACAATGAGCAGTTCTTC.

The V gene is TRBV19, the J gene TRBJ2-1, with D possibly being TRBD2 (5 bases). This CDR3 contains 16 residues. The V and J ends lost 6 bases and 2 bases respectively, with 17 bases between them. CDR1 and CDR2 (germline): LNHDA, SQIVND (reference sequence). CDR3 sequence reads: CASRESGIRTYNEQFF. Written as DNA, the CDR3 is TGTGCCAGTAGGGAATCGGGGATCCGCACCTACAATGAGCAGTTCTTC.

In this sample, this clone turned up once. This chain links TRBV19 with TRBJ2-1; 11 bases agree with TRBD2. The V gene's germline CDR1 is LNHDA and CDR2 SQIVND (reference sequence). Trimming removed 1 base from V and 4 bases from J; junction bases left unmatched: 6. The CDR3 is made up of 17 amino acids. CDR3 amino acids: CASSIGRLAGGYNEQFF. For the CDR3, the DNA is TGTGCCAGTAGTATAGGACGGCTAGCGGGAGGTTACAATGAGCAGTTCTTC.

The gene calls are TRBV7-2 and TRBJ1-4; 7 bases line up with TRBD1. Per germline, CDR1 SGHTA and CDR2 FQGNSA. J was trimmed by 8 bases and V by 5 bases; bases with no gene match: 14. The CDR3 covers 16 residues. The CDR3 region has the DNA TGTGCCAGCAGCCTGGGGCTGACAGGGATCGGGGAAAAACTGTTTTTT. It is translated as CASSLGLTGIGEKLFF.

This clone has just one count. This chain uses TRBV10-3 with TRBJ1-4; 7 bases line up with TRBD1. The V gene end was trimmed by 5 bases and the J gene end by 1 base; junction bases not matched to a gene: 1. This CDR3 is 14 amino acids long. The V gene's germline CDR1 is ENHRY and CDR2 SYGVKD. In nucleotides, the CDR3 is TGTGCCATCAGTAGGGGGCTAACTAATGAAAAACTGTTTTTT. Translated: CAISRGLTNEKLFF.

The chain uses TRBV5-1 and TRBJ2-3; 14 positions match TRBD2. Germline CDR1 SGHRS, CDR2 YFSETQ. Trimming removed 4 bases from V and 5 bases from J; junction bases left unmatched: 18. This CDR3 is built from 20 residues. The CDR3 loop reads CASSPGGLTSGRARKDTQYF. CDR3 in DNA: TGCGCCAGCAGCCCAGGCGGTCTGACTAGCGGGAGGGCCCGGAAAGATACGCAGTATTTT.